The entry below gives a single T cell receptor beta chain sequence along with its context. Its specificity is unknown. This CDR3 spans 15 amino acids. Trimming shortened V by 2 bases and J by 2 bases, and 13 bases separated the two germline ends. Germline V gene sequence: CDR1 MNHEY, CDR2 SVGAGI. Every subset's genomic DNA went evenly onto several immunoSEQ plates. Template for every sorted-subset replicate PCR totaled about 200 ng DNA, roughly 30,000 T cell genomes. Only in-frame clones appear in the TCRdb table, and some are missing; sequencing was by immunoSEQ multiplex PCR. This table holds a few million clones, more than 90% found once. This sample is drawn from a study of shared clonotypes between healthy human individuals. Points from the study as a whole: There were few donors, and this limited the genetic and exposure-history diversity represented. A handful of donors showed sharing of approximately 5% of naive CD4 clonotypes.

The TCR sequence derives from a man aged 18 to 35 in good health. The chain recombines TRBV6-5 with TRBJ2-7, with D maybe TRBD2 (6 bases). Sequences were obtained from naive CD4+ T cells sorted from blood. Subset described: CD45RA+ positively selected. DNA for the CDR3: TGTGCCAGCAGTTACCCGCGGGGCATGGCCTACGAGCAGTACTTC. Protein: CASSYPRGMAYEQYF.